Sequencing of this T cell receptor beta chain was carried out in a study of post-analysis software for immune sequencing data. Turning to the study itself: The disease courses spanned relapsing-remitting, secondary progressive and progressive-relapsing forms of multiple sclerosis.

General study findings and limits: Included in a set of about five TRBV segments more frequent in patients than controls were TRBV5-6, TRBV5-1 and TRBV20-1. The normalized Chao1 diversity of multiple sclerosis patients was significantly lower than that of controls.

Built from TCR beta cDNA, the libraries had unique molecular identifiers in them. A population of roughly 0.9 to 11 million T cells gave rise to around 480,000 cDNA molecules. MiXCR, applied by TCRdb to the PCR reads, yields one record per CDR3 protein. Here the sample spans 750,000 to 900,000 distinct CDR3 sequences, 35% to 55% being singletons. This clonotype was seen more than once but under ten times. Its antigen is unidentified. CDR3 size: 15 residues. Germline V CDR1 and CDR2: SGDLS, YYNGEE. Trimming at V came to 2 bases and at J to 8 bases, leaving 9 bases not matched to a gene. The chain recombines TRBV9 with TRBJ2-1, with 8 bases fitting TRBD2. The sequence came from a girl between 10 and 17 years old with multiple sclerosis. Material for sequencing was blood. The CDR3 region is CASSVSGLVTHEQFF. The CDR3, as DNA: TGTGCCAGCAGCGTTTCGGGACTAGTGACCCATGAGCAGTTCTTC.